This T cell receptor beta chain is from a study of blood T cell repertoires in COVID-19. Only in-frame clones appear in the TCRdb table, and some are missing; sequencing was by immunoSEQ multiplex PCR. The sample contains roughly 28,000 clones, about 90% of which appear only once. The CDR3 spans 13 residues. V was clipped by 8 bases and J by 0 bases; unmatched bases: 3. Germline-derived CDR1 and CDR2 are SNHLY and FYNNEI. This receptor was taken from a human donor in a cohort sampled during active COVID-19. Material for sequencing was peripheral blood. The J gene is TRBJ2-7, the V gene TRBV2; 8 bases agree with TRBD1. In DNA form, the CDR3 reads TGTGCCAGCCAGACAGGGGCCTCCTACGAGCAGTACTTC. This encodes CASQTGASYEQYF.